What follows are 11 T cell receptor beta chains derived from one specimen sequenced in a study of blood T cell repertoires in COVID-19 (dated by TCRdb to about 2020). The library was built by means of the immunoSEQ multiplex PCR assay. The clones in this table, taken by TCRdb from immuneACCESS, are in-frame only. Not every clone is retained; where verified, under half of the shortfall comes from an unresolved V gene, and the cause of the rest is unknown. This sample lists around 250,000 clones; roughly 80% were detected once. Clones ranked in the top ten supply 3.4% of the sample. Sequences were obtained from peripheral blood. The source is a woman between 18 and 29 years old with acute or convalescent COVID-19.

The rearrangement links TRBV19 to TRBJ1-3, with D possibly TRBD1 on 5 matching bases. Trimming stripped 9 bases from V and 0 bases from J, with 9 bases between. Germline lookup yields CDR1 LNHDA and CDR2 SQIVND (reference sequence). This CDR3 has 13 amino acids. CDR3 region: CASRDGSGNTIYF. In DNA form, the CDR3 reads TGTGCCAGCAGGGATGGCTCTGGAAACACCATATATTTT. The full variable domain, with the rest looked up from reference TRBV19 and TRBJ1-3, is DGGITQSPKYLFRKEGQNVTLSCEQNLNHDAMYWYRQDPGQGLRLIYYSQIVNDFQKGDIAEGYSVSREKKESFPLTVTSAQKNPTAFYLCASRDGSGNTIYFGEGSWLTVV.

This rearrangement joins TRBV27 to TRBJ1-5; D perhaps matches TRBD1 (5 bases). CDR1 MNHEY and CDR2 SMNVEV come from the germline V gene (reference sequence). The CDR3 contains 15 residues. Between the trimmed V and J ends, which lost 6 bases and 0 bases, there was a span of 12 bases. The CDR3 nucleotides are TGTGCCAGCAGCCCCTTGACAGATAGCAATCAGCCCCAGCATTTT. It codes for CASSPLTDSNQPQHF.

The V and J genes are TRBV29-1 and TRBJ2-1; a weak D match, TRBD1 (6 bases). Germline CDR1 SQVTM, CDR2 ANQGSEA. Trimming removed 2 bases at V and 4 bases at J, with 18 bases between. This CDR3 has 16 residues. The CDR3 DNA is TGCAGCGTTGAACCGGATTCACTAGGGGGATACAATGAGCAGTTCTTC. Translated, it gives CSVEPDSLGGYNEQFF.

The genes are TRBV29-1 and TRBJ2-5, with 11 bases aligning to TRBD2. The ends lost 6 bases at V and 9 bases at J; junction bases unmatched: 15. The CDR3 runs to 15 residues. Germline values: CDR1 SQVTM, CDR2 ANQGSEA. The CDR3 DNA is TGCAGCGTGGAACTAGCGGGAGAGTACTCGGAGGCCCAGTACTTC. Encoded protein: CSVELAGEYSEAQYF.

J is TRBJ2-2 and V is TRBV11-2; D not resolved. V was pared by 7 bases and J by 8 bases, with 8 bases between. Germline lookup yields CDR1 SGHAT and CDR2 FQNNGV. The CDR3 length is 11 residues. CDR3 in DNA: TGTGCCAGCAACAGTAGGGGGGAGCTGTTTTTT. Its translation is CASNSRGELFF.

This chain links TRBV24-1 with TRBJ2-2; maybe TRBD1 (6 bases). CDR1 and CDR2 from the germline V gene are KGHDR and SFDVKD. The CDR3 runs 14 residues. V lost 4 bases to trimming and J lost 3 bases, with 8 bases between them. The DNA for the CDR3 is TGTGCCACCAGTGACAACAGGGACACCGGGGAGCTGTTTTTT. This codes for CATSDNRDTGELFF.

The chain has TRBV7-8 and TRBJ2-5, with TRBD2 matching over 12 bases. This CDR3 contains 19 residues. CDR1 is SGHVS, CDR2 FQNEAQ, per germline. Trimming took 2 bases from V and 0 from J; bases not matched to a gene: 10. As DNA, the CDR3 is TGTGCCAGCAGCTTACTTGTACTAGCGGGAGGATTGGACCAAGAGACCCAGTACTTC. This gives the protein CASSLLVLAGGLDQETQYF.

The chain joins TRBV5-1 to TRBJ1-3; D not resolved. Germline lookup yields CDR1 SGHRS and CDR2 YFSETQ. The CDR3 consists of 16 residues. The V gene lost 5 bases and the J gene lost 4 bases, with 19 bases spanning the gap. Here the CDR3 DNA reads TGCGCCAGCAGTGGCTCCGGCGGCGGGGTGGGAAACACCATATATTTT. It codes for CASSGSGGGVGNTIYF. The full variable domain, completed using reference TRBV5-1 and TRBJ1-3, is KAGVTQTPRYLIKTRGQQVTLSCSPISGHRSVSWYQQTPGQGLQFLFEYFSETQRNKGNFPGRFSGRQFSNSRSEMNVSTLELGDSALYLCASSGSGGGVGNTIYFGEGSWLTVV.

The V gene is TRBV4-1, the J gene TRBJ2-1; 7 nucleotides line up with TRBD2. Germline V gene sequence: CDR1 MGHRA, CDR2 YSYEKL. V trimming: 0 bases; J trimming: 15 bases; junction bases outside the gene matches: 26. This CDR3 region has 19 residues. This CDR3 is CASSQDQSYWLADTLVPFF. The DNA of the CDR3 is TGCGCCAGCAGCCAAGATCAGAGCTACTGGCTAGCGGACACCCTAGTACCGTTCTTC.

The chain couples TRBV5-1 to TRBJ2-5; TRBD2 might be the D (5 bases). Per the germline V gene, CDR1 is SGHRS and CDR2 is YFSETQ. V was cut by 1 base and J by 3 bases, with 19 bases left in between. The CDR3 extends over 17 amino acids. CDR3 amino acids: CASSLLTIRTGEETQYF. In DNA, the CDR3 is TGCGCCAGCAGCTTGTTGACAATCCGAACCGGGGAAGAGACCCAGTACTTC.

Here the CDR3 reads CASSLVGGQNTGELFF. The CDR3 nucleotides read TGTGCCAGCAGCTTAGTGGGGGGTCAGAACACCGGGGAGCTGTTTTTT. The V call is TRBV7-8, the J call TRBJ2-2; D is perhaps TRBD2 (6 bases). Germline loops: CDR1 SGHVS, CDR2 FQNEAQ. V lost 1 base, J lost 1 base, and 10 bases lay in between. This CDR3 has 16 residues.